This T cell receptor beta chain comes out of a study of T cell changes during pregnancy in multiple sclerosis. Measured with immunoSEQ multiplex PCR; TCRdb has only the in-frame clones, and not every one. The repertoire holds fewer than 85,000 clones, with 85% to 95% as singletons. This clonotype was obtained from a female donor in good health, enrolled as a control in a pregnancy study. The sequences come from peripheral blood, collected in the third trimester of pregnancy.

In nucleotides, the CDR3 is TGTGCCAGCAGCTTTAGATCCCTTGAGCAGTACTTC. Protein product: CASSFRSLEQYF. This chain connects TRBV7-8 to TRBJ2-7; D is unclear. The CDR3 spans 12 residues. CDR1 and CDR2 (germline): SGHVS, FQNEAQ. V lost 3 bases, J lost 7 bases, and 10 bases lay in between.